These T cell receptor beta chains were read from a single sample in a study of blood T cell repertoires in COVID-19. Repertoires were generated with immunoSEQ multiplex PCR, while TCRdb's copy carries only in-frame clones and drops some. Counted here are more than 200,000 clones, 80% to 90% occurring once; the ten biggest clones make up approximately 2%. The specimen sequenced was peripheral blood. The receptors originated from a man in his thirties or forties with active or convalescent COVID-19. Each CDR3 is given with its conserved first and last residue. D genes are given only for firm matches. Clone size, where shown, is once, few, many, or a class for clones that have expanded.

d_gene	abundance	j_gene	v_gene	CDR3nt	CDR3aa
TRBD1	-	TRBJ1-4	TRBV6-5	TGTGCCAGCAGTTACGTGACAGGGTCGGGAGAAAAACTGTTTTTT	CASSYVTGSGEKLFF
-	-	TRBJ2-5	TRBV6-1	TGTGCCAGCAGTGAAATCGGGGAGACCCAGTACTTC	CASSEIGETQYF
TRBD1	-	TRBJ2-3	TRBV28	TGTGCCAGCAGGACCACAGGGGATGGCACAGATACGCAGTATTTT	CASRTTGDGTDTQYF
-	-	TRBJ1-1	TRBV5-5	TGTGCCAGCATCCTCGTCGACAGACGAACTGAAGCTTTCTTT	CASILVDRRTEAFF
TRBD2	-	TRBJ2-3	TRBV7-6	TGTGCCAGCAGCCCGCGGACTAGAAGCACAGATACGCAGTATTTT	CASSPRTRSTDTQYF
-	-	TRBJ2-5	TRBV21-1	TGTGCCAGCAGTCCCACAGGGGGCCAAGAGACCCAGTACTTC	CASSPTGGQETQYF
-	-	TRBJ1-3	TRBV6-1	TGTGCCAGCAGTGAAAATACTGGGCCTGTTGGAAACACCATATATTTT	CASSENTGPVGNTIYF
TRBD2	-	TRBJ2-3	TRBV4-2	TGTGCCAGCAGCCAGCGGACTAGCGGGGGAGCCACTTCAGATACGCAGTATTTT	CASSQRTSGGATSDTQYF
-	-	TRBJ1-4	TRBV14	TGTGCCAGCAGCCAAGATATCGAGCGGGCCAGTCCTCTCCTTAATGAAAAACTGTTTTTT	CASSQDIERASPLLNEKLFF
TRBD1	-	TRBJ1-6	TRBV5-6	TGTGCCAGCAGCTTGTCTCAGGGGGTTGCACCCCTCCACTTT	CASSLSQGVAPLHF
-	once	TRBJ1-1	TRBV12-3/TRBV12-4	TGTGCCAGCGAAACAGGGATTCGAGGTGAAGCTTTCTTT	CASETGIRGEAFF
-	-	TRBJ1-2	TRBV2	TGTGCCAGCAGCAAACAGGGAGACTATGGCTACACCTTC	CASSKQGDYGYTF
TRBD1	-	TRBJ2-7	TRBV12-3/TRBV12-4	TGTGCCAGCAGCCTGGGGACAGGCGGCGAGCAGTACTTC	CASSLGTGGEQYF
-	-	TRBJ2-5	TRBV5-6	TGTGCCAGCAGCCAAACCGAAGGCGCGGCCCAGTACTTC	CASSQTEGAAQYF
TRBD1	few	TRBJ1-1	TRBV7-9	TGTGCCAGCAGCTTACCCAGACAGGGAAGGAACACTGAAGCTTTCTTT	CASSLPRQGRNTEAFF
TRBD1	few	TRBJ1-5	TRBV7-9	TGTGCCAGCAGCTTACAGGGGGTTCAGCCCCAGCATTTT	CASSLQGVQPQHF
-	-	TRBJ2-5	TRBV18	TGTGCCAGCTCACCAATCGGAGAGACCCAGTACTTC	CASSPIGETQYF
TRBD1	-	TRBJ2-1	TRBV7-9	TGTGCCAGCAGCTCCGGGACAGGGGCGGTCAATGAGCAGTTCTTC	CASSSGTGAVNEQFF
TRBD1	-	TRBJ1-1	TRBV10-1	TGCGCCAGCAGCGGGGACAGGGAGATTGACACTGAAGCTTTCTTT	CASSGDREIDTEAFF
TRBD1	-	TRBJ1-5	TRBV3-1/TRBV3-2	TGTGCCAGCAGCCAAGATCTGATCGGGACAGGGTCTCAGCCCCAGCATTTT	CASSQDLIGTGSQPQHF
TRBD2	many	TRBJ2-2	TRBV6-4	TGTGCCAGCAGTGAACGCGGGGGGGCCGACACCGGGGAGCTGTTTTTT	CASSERGGADTGELFF
TRBD1	-	TRBJ2-7	TRBV2	TGTGCCAGCAGTGACCTGGACAGGGGGCCCCAAGGCGAGCAGTACTTC	CASSDLDRGPQGEQYF
-	-	TRBJ1-1	TRBV6-5	TGTGCCAAAGGAAACAGGGCGCGCACTGAAGCTTTCTTT	CAKGNRARTEAFF
-	-	TRBJ1-1	TRBV18	TGTGCCAGCTCATATGCCCTCTCTGGGGCAGGCATGAACACTGAAGCTTTCTTT	CASSYALSGAGMNTEAFF
TRBD2	-	TRBJ2-3	TRBV3-1/TRBV3-2	TGTGCCAGCGAGAAGCGGGGGGGCACAGATACGCAGTATTTT	CASEKRGGTDTQYF
-	-	TRBJ1-6	TRBV11-2	TGTGCCAGCAGCTTAGGCGGTCCTTCACCCCTCCACTTT	CASSLGGPSPLHF
-	-	TRBJ1-3	TRBV7-9	TGTGCCAGCAGCTTAGCGTGGCACTCACGGGATCCGGGAAACACCATATATTTT	CASSLAWHSRDPGNTIYF
TRBD2	-	TRBJ2-3	TRBV7-6	TGTGCCAGCAGCTTAGGAGGCCTAGCGGGGGGTTTAGATACGCAGTATTTT	CASSLGGLAGGLDTQYF
-	-	TRBJ2-7	TRBV2	TGTGCCAGCAGCCCAACCGGGACAACCGAGAGGCAGTACTTC	CASSPTGTTERQYF
TRBD1	-	TRBJ1-4	TRBV6-1	TGTGCCAGCAGTGACAAGACAGGGGGCAGTGAAAAACTGTTTTTT	CASSDKTGGSEKLFF
-	-	TRBJ2-5	TRBV5-6	TGTGCCAGCAGCGGGTTGTTGTCGGGGGGCAAACGAGAGACCCAGTACTTC	CASSGLLSGGKRETQYF